Listed here is a single T cell receptor (beta chain). Its target is not known. PCR amplification relied on 60 Vbeta primers (plus 13 Jbeta primers). Sequenced by immunoSEQ multiplex PCR; TCRdb stores in-frame clones only, minus some. Of about 130,000 clones in the sample, under 85% were seen once. The data are from a study of cytomegalovirus exposure and HLA in healthy donors. Study results and limitations: In a later analysis, donors in an Asian-associated ancestry cluster reportedly had fewer N-insertions in productive TCRs than the cohort mean.

The clonotype was recovered from a male donor in good health and CMV-seropositive. The sample comprised PBMCs.

CDR3 amino acids: CSVVEGAHEQYF. CDR3 bases: TGCAGCGTTGTTGAGGGGGCCCACGAGCAGTACTTC. The rearrangement joins TRBV29-1 to TRBJ2-7; 7 bases fit TRBD1. The J segment lost 5 bases and the V segment lost 4 bases, leaving 5 bases of the junction unmatched. Looked up from germline, CDR1 is SQVTM and CDR2 is ANQGSEA. The CDR3 has 12 residues.